Below, 5 T cell receptor beta chains from the same sample are listed, as sequenced in a study of blood T cell repertoires in COVID-19 (dated by TCRdb to about 2020). Library generation was performed with the immunoSEQ multiplex PCR assay. What TCRdb holds here is the immuneACCESS table cut down to in-frame rearrangements. Part of the clones is not present; checked against another copy, under half of the missing clones reflect an unresolved V gene, and the others are unexplained. Recorded for this sample are 180,000 or so clones; around 86% of them occurred a single time. Less than 3.5% of the sample comes from the top ten. Sequenced sample: peripheral blood. Receptors originate from a man between 70 and 80 years old with acute or convalescent COVID-19.

This clone was detected once. The chain couples TRBV13 to TRBJ1-2; D possibly corresponds to TRBD1 (6 bases). The CDR3 is 13 residues long. V was cut by 6 bases and J by 4 bases, with 12 bases left in between. In germline, CDR1 is PRHDT, CDR2 FYEKMQ (reference sequence). The CDR3 region is CASRLGQIYGYTF. The DNA for the CDR3 is TGTGCCAGCAGGCTTGGACAGATCTATGGCTACACCTTC.

The CDR3: CASSYQDRAGYTF. The CDR3 nucleotides are TGTGCCAGCAGTTATCAGGACAGGGCTGGCTACACCTTC. The chain employs TRBV28 and TRBJ1-2, with 8 positions matching TRBD1. CDR3 size: 13 residues. The J segment lost 7 bases and the V segment lost 4 bases, leaving 5 bases of the junction unmatched. Germline values: CDR1 MDHEN, CDR2 SYDVKM.

The V gene is TRBV7-2, the J gene TRBJ1-6; 9 nucleotides agree with TRBD1. The germline V gene has CDR1 SGHTA and CDR2 FQGNSA. CDR3 length: 12 residues. J was trimmed by 10 bases and V by 6 bases; bases with no gene match: 1. DNA for the CDR3: TGTGCCAGCAGTGACAGGGGGTCACCCCTCCACTTT. Translating it yields CASSDRGSPLHF.

This chain connects TRBV10-3 to TRBJ1-2, with D unclear. Deletions cut 0 bases from V and 8 bases from J, with 10 bases between. This CDR3 spans 13 amino acids. Germline CDR1 and CDR2: ENHRY and SYGVKD. The CDR3 region is CAISESFSGGYTF. CDR3 in DNA: TGTGCCATCAGTGAGTCGTTCTCAGGAGGCTACACCTTC.

J is TRBJ1-2 and V is TRBV5-8; 7 nucleotides line up with TRBD1. The CDR3 covers 16 residues. Germline V gene lookup returns CDR1 SGHTS and CDR2 YDEGEE. V trimming: 6 bases; J trimming: 3 bases; junction bases outside the gene matches: 14. DNA for the CDR3: TGTGCCAGCACCCTGCGTAGGGGGCAGGGATACTATGGCTACACCTTC. Its translation: CASTLRRGQGYYGYTF.